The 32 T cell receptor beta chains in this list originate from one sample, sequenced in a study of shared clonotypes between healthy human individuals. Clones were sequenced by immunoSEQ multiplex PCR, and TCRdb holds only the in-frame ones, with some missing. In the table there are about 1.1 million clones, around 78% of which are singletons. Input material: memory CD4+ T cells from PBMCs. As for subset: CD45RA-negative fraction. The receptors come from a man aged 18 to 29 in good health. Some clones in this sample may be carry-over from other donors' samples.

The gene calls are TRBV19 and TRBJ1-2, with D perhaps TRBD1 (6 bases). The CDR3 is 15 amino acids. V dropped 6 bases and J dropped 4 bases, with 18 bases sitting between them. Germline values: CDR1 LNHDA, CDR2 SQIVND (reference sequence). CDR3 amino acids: CASRGLDRTSYGYTF. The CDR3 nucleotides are TGTGCCAGTAGAGGCCTTGACAGGACGAGCTATGGCTACACCTTC.

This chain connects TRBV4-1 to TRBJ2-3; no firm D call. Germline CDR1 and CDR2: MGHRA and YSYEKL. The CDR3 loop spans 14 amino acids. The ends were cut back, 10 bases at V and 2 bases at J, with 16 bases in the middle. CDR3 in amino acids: CAIPQLGHTDTQYF. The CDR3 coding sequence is TGCGCCATCCCCCAACTCGGGCACACAGATACGCAGTATTTT.

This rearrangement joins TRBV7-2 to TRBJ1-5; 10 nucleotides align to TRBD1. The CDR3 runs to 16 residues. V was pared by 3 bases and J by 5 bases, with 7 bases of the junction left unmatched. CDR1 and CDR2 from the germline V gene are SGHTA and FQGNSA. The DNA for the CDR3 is TGTGCCAGCAGCTTTCCCGGGACAGGGGCTTATCAGCCCCAGCATTTT. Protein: CASSFPGTGAYQPQHF. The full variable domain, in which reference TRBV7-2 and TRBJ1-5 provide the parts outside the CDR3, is GAGVSQSPSNKVTEKGKDVELRCDPISGHTALYWYRQSLGQGLEFLIYFQGNSAPDKSGLPSDRFSAERTGGSVSTLTIQRTQQEDSAVYLCASSFPGTGAYQPQHFGDGTRLSIL.

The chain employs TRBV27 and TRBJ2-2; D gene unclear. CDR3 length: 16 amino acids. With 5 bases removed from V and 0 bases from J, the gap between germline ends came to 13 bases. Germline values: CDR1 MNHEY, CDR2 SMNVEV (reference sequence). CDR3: CASSLEGPSNTGELFF. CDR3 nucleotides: TGTGCCAGCAGTCTCGAAGGGCCGTCGAACACCGGGGAGCTGTTTTTT.

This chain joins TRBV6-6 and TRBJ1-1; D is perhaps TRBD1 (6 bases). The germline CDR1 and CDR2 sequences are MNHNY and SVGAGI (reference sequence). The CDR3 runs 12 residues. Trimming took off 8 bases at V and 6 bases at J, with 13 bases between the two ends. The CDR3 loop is CASRTRGAEAFF. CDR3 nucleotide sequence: TGTGCCAGCCGCACCAGGGGTGCTGAAGCTTTCTTT.

The CDR3 sequence: CASSLVDGEKLFF. CDR3 DNA: TGTGCCAGCAGCTTGGTCGACGGGGAAAAACTGTTTTTT. V usage is TRBV5-6 and J usage is TRBJ1-4; D gene ambiguous. The CDR3 runs 13 residues. Between the trimmed V and J ends, which lost 0 bases and 8 bases, there was a span of 8 bases. From germline, CDR1 is SGHDT and CDR2 YYEEEE.

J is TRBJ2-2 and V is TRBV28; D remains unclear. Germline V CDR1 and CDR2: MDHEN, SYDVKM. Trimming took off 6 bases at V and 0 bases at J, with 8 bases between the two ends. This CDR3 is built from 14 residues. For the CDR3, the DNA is TGTGCCAGCAGCGGCAGTTCGAACACCGGGGAGCTGTTTTTT. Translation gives CASSGSSNTGELFF. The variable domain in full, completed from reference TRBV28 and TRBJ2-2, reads DVKVTQSSRYLVKRTGEKVFLECVQDMDHENMFWYRQDPGLGLRLIYFSYDVKMKEKGDIPEGYSVSREKKERFSLILESASTNQTSMYLCASSGSSNTGELFFGEGSRLTVL.

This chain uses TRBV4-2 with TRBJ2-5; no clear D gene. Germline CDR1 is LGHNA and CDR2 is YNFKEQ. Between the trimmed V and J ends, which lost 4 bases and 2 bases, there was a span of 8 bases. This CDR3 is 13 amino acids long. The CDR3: CASSRALQETQYF. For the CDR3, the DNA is TGTGCCAGCAGCCGCGCATTACAAGAGACCCAGTACTTC.

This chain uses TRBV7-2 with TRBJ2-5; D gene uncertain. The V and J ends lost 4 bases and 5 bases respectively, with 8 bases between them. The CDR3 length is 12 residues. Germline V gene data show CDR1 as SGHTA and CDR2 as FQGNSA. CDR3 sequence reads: CASSWMLETQYF. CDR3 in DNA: TGTGCCAGCAGCTGGATGCTGGAGACCCAGTACTTC. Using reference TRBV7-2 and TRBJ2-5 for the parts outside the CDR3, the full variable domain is GAGVSQSPSNKVTEKGKDVELRCDPISGHTALYWYRQSLGQGLEFLIYFQGNSAPDKSGLPSDRFSAERTGGSVSTLTIQRTQQEDSAVYLCASSWMLETQYFGPGTRLLVL.

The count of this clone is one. In nucleotides, the CDR3 is TGTGCCAGCAGCTTGGTGGACAGGGACTCCTACGAGCAGTACTTC. Translating gives CASSLVDRDSYEQYF. V usage is TRBV5-4 and J usage is TRBJ2-7; 8 nucleotides line up with TRBD1. Germline loops: CDR1 SGHNT, CDR2 YYREEE (reference sequence). The CDR3 covers 15 residues. With V trimmed by 0 bases and J by 0 bases, 2 bases remained unmatched.

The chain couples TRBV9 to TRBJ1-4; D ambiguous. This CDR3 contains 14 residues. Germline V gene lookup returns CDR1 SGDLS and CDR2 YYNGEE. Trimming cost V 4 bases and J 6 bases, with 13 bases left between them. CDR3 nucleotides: TGTGCCAGCAGCCCCCAACTCCTCGATGAAAAACTGTTTTTT. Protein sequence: CASSPQLLDEKLFF.

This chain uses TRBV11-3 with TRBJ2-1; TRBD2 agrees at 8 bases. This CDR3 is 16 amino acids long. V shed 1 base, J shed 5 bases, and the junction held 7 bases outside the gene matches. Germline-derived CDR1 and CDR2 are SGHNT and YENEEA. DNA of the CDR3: TGTGCCAGCAGCTTAGGTGGGACTAGTGACCACAATGAGCAGTTCTTC. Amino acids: CASSLGGTSDHNEQFF.

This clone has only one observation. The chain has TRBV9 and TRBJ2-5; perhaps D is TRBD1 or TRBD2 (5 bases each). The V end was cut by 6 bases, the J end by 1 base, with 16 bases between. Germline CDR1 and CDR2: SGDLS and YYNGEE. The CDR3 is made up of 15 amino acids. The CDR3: CASTIRGRPQETQYF. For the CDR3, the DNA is TGTGCCAGCACCATCCGGGGCAGACCCCAAGAGACCCAGTACTTC.

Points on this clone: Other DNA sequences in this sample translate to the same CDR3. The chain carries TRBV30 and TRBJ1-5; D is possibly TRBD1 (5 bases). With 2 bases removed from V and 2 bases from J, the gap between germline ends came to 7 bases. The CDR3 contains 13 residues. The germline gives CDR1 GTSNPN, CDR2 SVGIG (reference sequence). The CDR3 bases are TGTGCCTGGAGTTTGGGGGGCAATCAGCCCCAGCATTTT. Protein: CAWSLGGNQPQHF.

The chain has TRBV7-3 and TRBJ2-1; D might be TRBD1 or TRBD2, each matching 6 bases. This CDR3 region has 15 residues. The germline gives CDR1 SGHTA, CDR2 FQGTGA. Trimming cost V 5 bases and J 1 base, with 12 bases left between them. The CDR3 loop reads CASSPLGGSYNEQFF. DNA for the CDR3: TGTGCCAGCAGCCCACTAGGGGGGTCCTACAATGAGCAGTTCTTC.

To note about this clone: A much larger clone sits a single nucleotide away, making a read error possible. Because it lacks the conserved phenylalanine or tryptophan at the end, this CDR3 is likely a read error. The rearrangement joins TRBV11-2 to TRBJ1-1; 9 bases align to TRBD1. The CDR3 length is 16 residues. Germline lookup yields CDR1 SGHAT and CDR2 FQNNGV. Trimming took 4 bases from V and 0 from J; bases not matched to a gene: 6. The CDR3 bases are TGTGCCAGCAGCTCTCTCGGGACAGGGATGAACACTGAAGCTTTCCTT. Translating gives CASSSLGTGMNTEAFL.

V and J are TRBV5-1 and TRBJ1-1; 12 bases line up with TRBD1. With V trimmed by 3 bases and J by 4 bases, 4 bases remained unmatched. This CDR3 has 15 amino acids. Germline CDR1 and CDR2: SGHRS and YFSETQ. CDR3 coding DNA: TGCGCCAGCAGCTCGGGACAGGGGGCGACCACTGAAGCTTTCTTT. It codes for CASSSGQGATTEAFF. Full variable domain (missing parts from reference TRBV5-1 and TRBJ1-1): KAGVTQTPRYLIKTRGQQVTLSCSPISGHRSVSWYQQTPGQGLQFLFEYFSETQRNKGNFPGRFSGRQFSNSRSEMNVSTLELGDSALYLCASSSGQGATTEAFFGQGTRLTVV.

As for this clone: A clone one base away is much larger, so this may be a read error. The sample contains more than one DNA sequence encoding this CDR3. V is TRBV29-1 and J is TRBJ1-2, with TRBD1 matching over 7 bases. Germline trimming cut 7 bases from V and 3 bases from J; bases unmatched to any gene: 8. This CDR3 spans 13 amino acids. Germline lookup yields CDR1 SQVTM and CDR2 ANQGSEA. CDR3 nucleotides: TGCAGCGCTTCGACAGGGCAAGACTATGGCTACACCTTC. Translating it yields CSASTGQDYGYTF.

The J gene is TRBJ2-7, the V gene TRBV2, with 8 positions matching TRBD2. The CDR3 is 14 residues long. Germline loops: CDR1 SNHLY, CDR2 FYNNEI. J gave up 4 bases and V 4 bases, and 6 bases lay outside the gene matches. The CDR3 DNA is TGTGCCAGCAGTGGGACGGGAGGGCCTTACGAGCAGTACTTC. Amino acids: CASSGTGGPYEQYF.

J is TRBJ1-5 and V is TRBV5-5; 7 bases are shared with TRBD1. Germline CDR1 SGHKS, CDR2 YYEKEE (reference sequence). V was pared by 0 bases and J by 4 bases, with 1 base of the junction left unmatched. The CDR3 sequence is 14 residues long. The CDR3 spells CASSLEQGNQPQHF. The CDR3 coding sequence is TGTGCCAGCAGCTTGGAACAGGGGAATCAGCCCCAGCATTTT.

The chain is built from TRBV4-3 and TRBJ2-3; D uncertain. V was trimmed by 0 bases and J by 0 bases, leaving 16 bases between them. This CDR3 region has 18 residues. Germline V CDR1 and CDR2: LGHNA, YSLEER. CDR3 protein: CASSQDSPFPGSTDTQYF. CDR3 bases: TGCGCCAGCAGCCAAGATTCCCCCTTCCCCGGGAGCACAGATACGCAGTATTTT.

The CDR3 is CAWSAARRMGPIYGYTF. In DNA, the CDR3 is TGTGCCTGGAGTGCAGCCCGACGGATGGGGCCCATCTATGGCTACACCTTC. V gene TRBV30 combines with J gene TRBJ1-2; possibly TRBD1 for D (5 bases). The CDR3 runs 17 residues. V shed 1 base and J shed 4 bases, with 22 bases lying between them. Per the germline V gene, CDR1 is GTSNPN and CDR2 is SVGIG (reference sequence).

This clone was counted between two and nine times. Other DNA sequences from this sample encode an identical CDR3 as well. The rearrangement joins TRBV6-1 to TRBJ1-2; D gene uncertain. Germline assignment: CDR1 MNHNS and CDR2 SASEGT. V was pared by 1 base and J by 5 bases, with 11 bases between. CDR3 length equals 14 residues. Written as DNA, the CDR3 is TGTGCCAGCAGTGAAGGCCAAGGACCTTATGGCTACACCTTC. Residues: CASSEGQGPYGYTF.

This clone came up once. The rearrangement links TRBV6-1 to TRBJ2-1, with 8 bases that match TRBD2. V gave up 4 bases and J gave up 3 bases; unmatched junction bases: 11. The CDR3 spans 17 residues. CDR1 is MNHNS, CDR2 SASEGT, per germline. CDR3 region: CASSARGGAGGYNEQFF. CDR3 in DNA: TGTGCCAGCAGTGCTAGAGGGGGGGCGGGAGGCTACAATGAGCAGTTCTTC.

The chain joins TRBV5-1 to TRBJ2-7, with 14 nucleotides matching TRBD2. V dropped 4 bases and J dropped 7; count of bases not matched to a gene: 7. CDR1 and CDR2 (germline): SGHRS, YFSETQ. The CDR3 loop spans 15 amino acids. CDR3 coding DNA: TGCGCCAGCAGCACCGGACTAGCGGGGGGAGTGGAGCAGTACTTC. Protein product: CASSTGLAGGVEQYF.

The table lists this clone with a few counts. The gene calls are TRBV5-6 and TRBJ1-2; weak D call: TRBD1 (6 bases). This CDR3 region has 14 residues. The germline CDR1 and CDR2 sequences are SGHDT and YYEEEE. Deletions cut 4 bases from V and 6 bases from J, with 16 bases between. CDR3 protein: CASSPEGGANGYTF. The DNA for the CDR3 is TGTGCCAGCAGCCCGGAGGGGGGCGCGAATGGCTACACCTTC.

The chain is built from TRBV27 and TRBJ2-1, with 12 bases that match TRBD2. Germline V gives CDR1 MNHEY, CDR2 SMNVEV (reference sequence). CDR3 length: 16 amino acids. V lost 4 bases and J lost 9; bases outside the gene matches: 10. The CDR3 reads CASSYSLAGGPGEQFF. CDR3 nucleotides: TGTGCCAGCAGTTACTCTCTAGCGGGAGGGCCGGGTGAGCAGTTCTTC.

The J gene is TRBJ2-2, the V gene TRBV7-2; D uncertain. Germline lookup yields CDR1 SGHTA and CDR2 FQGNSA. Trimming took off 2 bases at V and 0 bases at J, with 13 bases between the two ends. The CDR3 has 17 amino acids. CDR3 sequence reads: CASSLMGNLANTGELFF. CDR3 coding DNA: TGTGCCAGCAGCTTAATGGGGAACCTCGCGAACACCGGGGAGCTGTTTTTT.

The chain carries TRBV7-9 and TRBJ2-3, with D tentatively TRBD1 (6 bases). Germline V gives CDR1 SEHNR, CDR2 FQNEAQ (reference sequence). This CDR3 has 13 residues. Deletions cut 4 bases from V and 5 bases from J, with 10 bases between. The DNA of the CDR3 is TGTGCCAGCAGCTCTTACAGGGTAGATACGCAGTATTTT. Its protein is CASSSYRVDTQYF. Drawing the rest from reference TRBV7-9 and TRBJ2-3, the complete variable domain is DTGVSQNPRHKITKRGQNVTFRCDPISEHNRLYWYRQTLGQGPEFLTYFQNEAQLEKSRLLSDRFSAERPKGSFSTLEIQRTEQGDSAMYLCASSSYRVDTQYFGPGTRLTVL.

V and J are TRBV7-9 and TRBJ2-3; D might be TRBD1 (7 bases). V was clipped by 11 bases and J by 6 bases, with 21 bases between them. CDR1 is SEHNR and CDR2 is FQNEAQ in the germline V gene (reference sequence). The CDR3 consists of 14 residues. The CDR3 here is CAQQGGGEGDTQYF. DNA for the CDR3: TGTGCCCAGCAAGGAGGGGGCGAAGGGGATACGCAGTATTTT. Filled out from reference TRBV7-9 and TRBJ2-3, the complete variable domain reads DTGVSQNPRHKITKRGQNVTFRCDPISEHNRLYWYRQTLGQGPEFLTYFQNEAQLEKSRLLSDRFSAERPKGSFSTLEIQRTEQGDSAMYLCAQQGGGEGDTQYFGPGTRLTVL.

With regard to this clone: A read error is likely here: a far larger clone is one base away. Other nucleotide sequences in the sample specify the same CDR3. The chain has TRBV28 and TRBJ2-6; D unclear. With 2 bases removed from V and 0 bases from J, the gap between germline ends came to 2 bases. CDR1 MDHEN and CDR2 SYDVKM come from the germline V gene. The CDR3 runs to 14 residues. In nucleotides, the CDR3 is TGTGCCAGCAGTTTACCCTCTGGGGCCAACGTCCTGACTTTC. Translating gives CASSLPSGANVLTF. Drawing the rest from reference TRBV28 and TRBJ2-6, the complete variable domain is DVKVTQSSRYLVKRTGEKVFLECVQDMDHENMFWYRQDPGLGLRLIYFSYDVKMKEKGDIPEGYSVSREKKERFSLILESASTNQTSMYLCASSLPSGANVLTFGAGSRLTVL.

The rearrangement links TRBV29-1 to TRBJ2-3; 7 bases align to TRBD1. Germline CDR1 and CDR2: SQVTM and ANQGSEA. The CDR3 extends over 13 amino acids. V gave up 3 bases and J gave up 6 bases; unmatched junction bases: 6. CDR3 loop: CSVERDSLDTQYF. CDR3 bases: TGCAGCGTTGAGAGGGACAGCTTGGATACGCAGTATTTT.